Below, 15 T cell receptor beta chains from the same sample are listed, as sequenced in a study of blood T cell repertoires in COVID-19. Some clones are missing from TCRdb's copy, which holds only in-frame ones; the method was immunoSEQ multiplex PCR. The sample holds a few hundred thousand clones; around nine tenths are singletons and the top ten take about a tenth. What was sequenced was PBMCs or T cells enriched from blood (not recorded which). These receptors were collected from a woman in her forties or fifties who had recovered from COVID-19.

This clone was seen only once. The chain links TRBV3-1 (or the pseudogene TRBV3-2) to TRBJ2-1; a possible D gene is TRBD1 (6 bases). Trimming left V 1 base short and J 6 bases short, with 10 bases between. Looked up from germline, CDR1 is LGHDT and CDR2 is YNNKEL (reference sequence). This CDR3 has 14 residues. The CDR3 here is CASSQAVRGNEQFF. CDR3 nucleotides: TGTGCCAGCAGCCAAGCTGTCAGGGGCAATGAGCAGTTCTTC.

The rearrangement uses TRBV30 and TRBJ1-1; D is perhaps TRBD1 (6 bases). V shed 0 bases and J shed 3 bases, with 14 bases lying between them. The CDR3 loop spans 15 amino acids. CDR1 and CDR2 from the germline V gene are GTSNPN and SVGIG (reference sequence). CDR3 nucleotide sequence: TGTGCCTGGAGTGTACACGATGGGGGCGACACTGAAGCTTTCTTT. It encodes CAWSVHDGGDTEAFF.

This chain joins TRBV7-6 and TRBJ1-1; D unclear. Germline CDR1 is SGHVS and CDR2 is FNYEAQ. Trimming removed 4 bases from V and 11 bases from J, with 23 bases in between. The CDR3 spans 15 residues. The CDR3 here is CASSSSTLGGREAFF. In DNA, the CDR3 is TGTGCCAGCAGCTCATCTACATTAGGCGGTCGCGAGGCTTTCTTT.

This clone was detected only a few times. The J gene is TRBJ2-1, the V gene TRBV19, with D hard to call. This CDR3 region has 15 residues. CDR1 is LNHDA and CDR2 is SQIVND in the germline V gene (reference sequence). V was cut by 2 bases and J by 0 bases, with 8 bases left in between. The CDR3 DNA reads TGTGCCAGTAGTATATCAGAAAACTCCTACAATGAGCAGTTCTTC. It is translated as CASSISENSYNEQFF. The complete variable domain, with remaining parts taken from reference TRBV19 and TRBJ2-1, reads DGGITQSPKYLFRKEGQNVTLSCEQNLNHDAMYWYRQDPGQGLRLIYYSQIVNDFQKGDIAEGYSVSREKKESFPLTVTSAQKNPTAFYLCASSISENSYNEQFFGPGTRLTVL.

The chain uses TRBV10-3 and TRBJ1-4; D is unclear. Deletions cut 6 bases from V and 7 bases from J, with 12 bases between. The CDR3 totals 13 residues. The germline CDR1 and CDR2 sequences are ENHRY and SYGVKD. The CDR3 sequence: CAIRSDGSEKLFF. The CDR3 DNA is TGTGCCATCAGATCGGACGGGAGTGAAAAACTGTTTTTT.

The rearrangement links TRBV6-5 to TRBJ2-7; unclear D gene. The CDR3 runs 15 residues. Germline values: CDR1 MNHEY, CDR2 SVGAGI. Deletions cut 6 bases from V and 3 bases from J, with 18 bases between. The CDR3: CASSPMRNVDYEQYF. Here the CDR3 DNA reads TGTGCCAGCAGCCCCATGAGGAACGTGGACTACGAGCAGTACTTC.

CDR3 sequence (DNA): TGTGCCAGCAGTGAAAGAGGCAGACTTAATGAAAAACTGTTTTTT. Translation: CASSERGRLNEKLFF. The V and J genes are TRBV6-1 and TRBJ1-4; no clear D. Per the germline V gene, CDR1 is MNHNS and CDR2 is SASEGT. The V and J ends lost 2 bases and 4 bases respectively, with 11 bases between them. The CDR3 totals 15 residues.

The rearrangement links TRBV12-5 to TRBJ1-6, with D possibly TRBD1 on 6 matching bases. Germline V CDR1 and CDR2: LGHNT, FRNRAP. The CDR3 spans 13 residues. Between the trimmed V and J ends, which lost 9 bases and 7 bases, there was a span of 13 bases. The DNA of the CDR3 is TGTGCTAGGTACGGACAGTCCAATTCACCCCTCCACTTT. Its translation: CARYGQSNSPLHF. Based on the CDR3 plus reference TRBV12-5 and TRBJ1-6, the full variable domain is DARVTQTPRHKVTEMGQEVTMRCQPILGHNTVFWYRQTMMQGLELLAYFRNRAPLDDSGMPKDRFSAEMPDATLATLKIQPSEPRDSAVYFCARYGQSNSPLHFGNGTRLTVT.

This chain joins TRBV5-6 and TRBJ2-7, with D uncertain. The CDR3 has 14 amino acids. Germline CDR1 and CDR2: SGHDT and YYEEEE. V lost 1 base to trimming and J lost 2 bases, with 10 bases between them. CDR3 amino acids: CASSLLGFTYEQYF. The CDR3 DNA is TGTGCCAGCAGCTTGTTGGGCTTCACCTACGAGCAGTACTTC.

This clone was counted between two and nine times. The chain joins TRBV7-3 to TRBJ1-2, with D maybe TRBD1 (6 bases). This CDR3 is built from 13 residues. Germline V gives CDR1 SGHTA, CDR2 FQGTGA. V lost 0 bases and J lost 4, with 6 bases in between. In nucleotides, the CDR3 is TGTGCCAGCAGCTTAACAGGGGGCTATGGCTACACCTTC. Encoded protein: CASSLTGGYGYTF. Filled out from reference TRBV7-3 and TRBJ1-2, the complete variable domain reads GAGVSQTPSNKVTEKGKYVELRCDPISGHTALYWYRQSLGQGPEFLIYFQGTGAADDSGLPNDRFFAVRPEGSVSTLKIQRTERGDSAVYLCASSLTGGYGYTFGSGTRLTVV.

J is TRBJ1-1 and V is TRBV3-1 (or the pseudogene TRBV3-2); a weak D match, TRBD1 (6 bases). The germline V gene encodes CDR1 LGHDT and CDR2 YNNKEL (reference sequence). With 3 bases removed from V and 6 bases from J, the gap between germline ends came to 8 bases. The CDR3 spans 12 residues. The CDR3: CASSHQGSEAFF. The DNA for the CDR3 is TGTGCCAGCAGCCATCAGGGGTCTGAAGCTTTCTTT.

The J gene is TRBJ2-7, the V gene TRBV2; weak D call: TRBD1 (5 bases). The V gene lost 1 base and the J gene lost 2 bases, with 9 bases spanning the gap. Looked up from germline, CDR1 is SNHLY and CDR2 is FYNNEI. This CDR3 region has 14 residues. In DNA form, the CDR3 reads TGTGCCAGCAGTGAAGAGGACAAGACCTACGAGCAGTACTTC. Its translation: CASSEEDKTYEQYF.

The chain combines TRBV4-3 with TRBJ1-1; tentative D call: TRBD1 (5 bases). The CDR3 contains 15 residues. Trimming removed 4 bases from V and 0 bases from J, with 12 bases in between. Germline lookup yields CDR1 LGHNA and CDR2 YSLEER. The CDR3 bases are TGCGCCAGCAGCCCCGCGACAGCCATGAACACTGAAGCTTTCTTT. Encoded protein: CASSPATAMNTEAFF.

The chain couples TRBV28 to TRBJ2-1; the D is unclear. The CDR3 contains 14 residues. V lost 6 bases and J lost 0, with 9 bases in between. Per the germline V gene, CDR1 is MDHEN and CDR2 is SYDVKM. CDR3 in DNA: TGTGCCAGCAGGACACCGAGCTCCTACAATGAGCAGTTCTTC. Protein: CASRTPSSYNEQFF.

The J gene is TRBJ2-1, the V gene TRBV5-1; the match to TRBD2 covers 7 bases. V lost 4 bases and J lost 3; bases outside the gene matches: 10. Germline CDR1 reads SGHRS; CDR2 reads YFSETQ. The CDR3 consists of 16 residues. This chain's CDR3 is CASSGGDGANYNEQFF. In DNA form, the CDR3 reads TGCGCCAGCAGCGGGGGGGACGGAGCTAACTACAATGAGCAGTTCTTC. The full variable domain, completed using reference TRBV5-1 and TRBJ2-1, is KAGVTQTPRYLIKTRGQQVTLSCSPISGHRSVSWYQQTPGQGLQFLFEYFSETQRNKGNFPGRFSGRQFSNSRSEMNVSTLELGDSALYLCASSGGDGANYNEQFFGPGTRLTVL.